This T cell receptor beta chain was identified during a study of blood T cell repertoires in COVID-19. Study in general: Samples representing acute and convalescent COVID-19 were sourced from the United States, Italy and Spain.

Clones were read by immunoSEQ multiplex PCR, and TCRdb kept only the in-frame ones, dropping some. The repertoire holds hundreds of thousands of clones, with around 85% as singletons. This receptor was identified in an older man with acute or convalescent COVID-19. Input material: peripheral blood.

The CDR3 spells CASSSQGRNYGYTF. The CDR3 DNA reads as TGTGCCAGCAGTAGTCAGGGTAGGAACTATGGCTACACCTTC. This sequence joins TRBV27 and TRBJ1-2, with D perhaps matching TRBD1 (5 bases). The CDR3 is 14 amino acids. Germline assignment: CDR1 MNHEY and CDR2 SMNVEV (reference sequence). V was cut by 5 bases and J by 2 bases, with 12 bases left in between.